These 24 T cell receptor beta chains originate from one sample sequenced in a study of T cell changes during pregnancy in multiple sclerosis. Assay used: immunoSEQ multiplex PCR; TCRdb lists only in-frame clones, some missing. The table shows 10,000 or so clones, with approximately 83% occurring only once. This specimen was CD8+ T cells from peripheral blood mononuclear cells, taken in the third trimester of pregnancy. These receptors were obtained from a female donor in good health, enrolled as a control in a pregnancy study.

This clone was found a few times. This chain links TRBV6-4 with TRBJ2-3; weak D call: TRBD2 (5 bases). The CDR3 has 14 amino acids. V was trimmed by 3 bases and J by 2 bases, leaving 9 bases between them. Germline CDR1 MRHNA, CDR2 SNTAGT. CDR3 in amino acids: CASSESGATDTQYF. The CDR3 DNA is TGTGCCAGCAGTGAGAGCGGAGCCACAGATACGCAGTATTTT.

This chain uses TRBV30 with TRBJ2-2; a possible D gene is TRBD2 (5 bases). With 0 bases removed from V and 2 bases from J, the gap between germline ends came to 7 bases. This CDR3 comprises 14 residues. In germline, CDR1 is GTSNPN, CDR2 SVGIG (reference sequence). In DNA, the CDR3 is TGTGCCTGGAGTGTAAGGACTAACACCGGGGAGCTGTTTTTT. The encoded protein is CAWSVRTNTGELFF.

V usage is TRBV4-3 and J usage is TRBJ2-1, with 12 bases aligning to TRBD2. CDR1 is LGHNA and CDR2 is YSLEER in the germline V gene. V lost 0 bases to trimming and J lost 6 bases; unmatched junction nucleotides: 12. The CDR3 runs 19 residues. CDR3: CASSQDNALTSGGLNEQFF. The CDR3 coding sequence is TGCGCCAGCAGCCAAGATAACGCCCTTACTAGCGGGGGGCTCAATGAGCAGTTCTTC.

Note on this clone: Other nucleotide sequences from this sample produce the same CDR3. The chain is built from TRBV6-1 and TRBJ1-1; perhaps TRBD1 as D (6 bases). The CDR3 loop spans 12 amino acids. With 5 bases removed from V and 4 bases from J, the gap between germline ends came to 8 bases. Per germline, CDR1 MNHNS and CDR2 SASEGT. This chain's CDR3 is CASSTRGTEAFF. CDR3 bases: TGTGCCAGCAGTACCAGGGGCACTGAAGCTTTCTTT.

The rearrangement links TRBV27 to TRBJ1-4; no clear D. V lost 3 bases and J lost 12, with 11 bases in between. The CDR3 extends over 12 amino acids. The germline V gene encodes CDR1 MNHEY and CDR2 SMNVEV (reference sequence). CDR3 nucleotides: TGTGCCAGCAGTTTTGTACCCGGTGAACTGTTTTTT. It translates to CASSFVPGELFF.

The genes are TRBV6-4 and TRBJ2-3; 8 nucleotides line up with TRBD2. Germline trimming cut 2 bases from V and 6 bases from J; bases unmatched to any gene: 4. The germline gives CDR1 MRHNA, CDR2 SNTAGT. The CDR3 contains 14 residues. The CDR3 DNA reads as TGTGCCAGCAGTGACAGAGCGGGGGCGGATACGCAGTATTTT. It translates to CASSDRAGADTQYF.

The V and J genes are TRBV6-4 and TRBJ2-1; 7 nucleotides align to TRBD2. The CDR3 runs 13 residues. Germline loops: CDR1 MRHNA, CDR2 SNTAGT. CDR3 DNA: TGTGCTGCGGGGGAGGGGACCCACAATGAGCAGTTCTTC. Translated: CAAGEGTHNEQFF.

The V call is TRBV27, the J call TRBJ1-4; D is perhaps TRBD1 (5 bases). This CDR3 spans 13 amino acids. Germline CDR1 MNHEY, CDR2 SMNVEV (reference sequence). V was pared by 4 bases and J by 8 bases, with 11 bases between. CDR3 region: CASSSYGGEKLFF. Here the CDR3 DNA reads TGTGCCAGCAGTTCCTACGGGGGGGAAAAACTGTTTTTT.

The chain recombines TRBV16 with TRBJ1-4; D unclear. Trimming stripped 2 bases from V and 3 bases from J, with 7 bases between. CDR1 and CDR2 from the germline V gene are KGHSY and FQNENV. The CDR3 runs 14 residues. CDR3 amino acids: CASSQGPSNEKLFF. The CDR3 bases are TGTGCCAGCAGCCAAGGGCCGTCTAATGAAAAACTGTTTTTT.

This clone was seen a handful of times. This chain links TRBV27 with TRBJ1-1; TRBD1 might be the D (6 bases). Germline CDR1 and CDR2: MNHEY and SMNVEV (reference sequence). The CDR3 is 12 amino acids. The V and J ends lost 6 bases and 1 base respectively, with 6 bases between them. The CDR3 reads CASRQGNTEAFF. Written as DNA, the CDR3 is TGTGCCAGCAGACAGGGGAACACTGAAGCTTTCTTT.

The chain combines TRBV5-6 with TRBJ1-4; D gene ambiguous. The CDR3 has 15 residues. V lost 4 bases and J lost 3, with 13 bases in between. Germline CDR1 and CDR2: SGHDT and YYEEEE. The CDR3 region is CASSPGRESNEKLFF. CDR3 in DNA: TGTGCCAGCAGCCCTGGCCGGGAGTCTAATGAAAAACTGTTTTTT.

The chain carries TRBV7-6 and TRBJ2-5; no clear D. Trimming removed 5 bases at V and 2 bases at J, with 6 bases between. Germline lookup yields CDR1 SGHVS and CDR2 FNYEAQ. This CDR3 comprises 12 residues. The DNA for the CDR3 is TGTGCCAGCAGCCTACCGCAAGAGACCCAGTACTTC. Protein: CASSLPQETQYF.

The chain joins TRBV11-1 to TRBJ2-3, with TRBD2 as a possible D gene (6 bases). Germline V gene sequence: CDR1 SGHAT, CDR2 FQDESV (reference sequence). The V gene lost 4 bases and the J gene lost 1 base, with 18 bases spanning the gap. The CDR3 sequence is 17 residues long. CDR3 residues: CASSSGGGEIGTDTQYF. CDR3 bases: TGTGCCAGCAGCTCTGGCGGAGGGGAGATAGGCACAGATACGCAGTATTTT. The full variable domain, in which reference TRBV11-1 and TRBJ2-3 provide the parts outside the CDR3, is EAEVAQSPRYKITEKSQAVAFWCDPISGHATLYWYRQILGQGPELLVQFQDESVVDDSQLPKDRFSAERLKGVDSTLKIQPAELGDSAMYLCASSSGGGEIGTDTQYFGPGTRLTVL.

CDR3 sequence: CACHDGGALYNEQFF. CDR3 DNA sequence: TGTGCCTGTCACGACGGGGGGGCCTTGTACAATGAGCAGTTCTTC. The V and J genes are TRBV30 and TRBJ2-1; 8 positions match TRBD2. The length of the CDR3 is 15 residues. The V and J ends lost 6 bases and 4 bases, in that order; junction bases with no gene match: 11. From germline, CDR1 is GTSNPN and CDR2 SVGIG (reference sequence).

This clone qualifies as medium-sized (0.01 to 0.1%). The sample has other DNA sequences that encode this CDR3 too. This CDR3 reads CASSQSSAEQMIHEQYF. As DNA, the CDR3 is TGTGCCAGCAGCCAAAGTTCTGCGGAACAAATGATACACGAGCAGTACTTC. J is TRBJ2-7 and V is TRBV4-2; no definite D call. Trimming shortened V by 2 bases and J by 5 bases, and 22 bases separated the two germline ends. The germline CDR1 and CDR2 sequences are LGHNA and YNFKEQ. This CDR3 comprises 17 residues.

The chain recombines TRBV10-3 with TRBJ2-1, with TRBD2 identical over 12 bases. The CDR3 loop spans 17 amino acids. Looked up from germline, CDR1 is ENHRY and CDR2 is SYGVKD. V trimming: 4 bases; J trimming: 6 bases; junction bases outside the gene matches: 10. The CDR3 is CAISAGASGGVGNEQFF. DNA for the CDR3: TGTGCCATCAGTGCAGGGGCTAGCGGGGGGGTAGGCAATGAGCAGTTCTTC.

This clone was observed a handful of times. This chain uses TRBV7-6 with TRBJ1-1, with D possibly being TRBD1 (6 bases). Germline assignment: CDR1 SGHVS and CDR2 FNYEAQ. Trimming took 1 base from V and 4 from J, leaving 10 bases between them. This CDR3 has 14 amino acids. CDR3 in amino acids: CASSLGQVGTEAFF. The DNA of the CDR3 is TGTGCCAGCAGCTTAGGACAGGTGGGCACTGAAGCTTTCTTT.

The chain couples TRBV9 to TRBJ2-1; D possibly corresponds to TRBD1 (5 bases). Trimming pared 4 bases from V and 1 base from J, leaving 15 bases between. Germline V lookup: CDR1 SGDLS, CDR2 YYNGEE. CDR3 length equals 16 residues. CDR3 nucleotide sequence: TGTGCCAGCAGCCCCAGGGCCGATGGGTCCTACAATGAGCAGTTCTTC. Amino acid sequence: CASSPRADGSYNEQFF. Complete variable domain (other parts from reference TRBV9 and TRBJ2-1): DSGVTQTPKHLITATGQRVTLRCSPRSGDLSVYWYQQSLDQGLQFLIQYYNGEERAKGNILERFSAQQFPDLHSELNLSSLELGDSALYFCASSPRADGSYNEQFFGPGTRLTVL.

The chain combines TRBV19 with TRBJ2-1, with D perhaps TRBD2 (5 bases). Trimming removed 3 bases at V and 0 bases at J, with 12 bases between. From germline, CDR1 is LNHDA and CDR2 SQIVND (reference sequence). The CDR3 is made up of 16 amino acids. CDR3: CASSISVLDSYNEQFF. Written as DNA, the CDR3 is TGTGCCAGTAGTATTTCGGTACTAGACTCCTACAATGAGCAGTTCTTC.

This clone is termed medium-sized. This rearrangement joins TRBV5-6 to TRBJ1-2; 10 bases map to TRBD1. The trim removed 3 bases at V and 0 bases at J, leaving 2 bases unmatched. The CDR3 has 15 amino acids. Germline V gene lookup returns CDR1 SGHDT and CDR2 YYEEEE. Written as DNA, the CDR3 is TGTGCCAGCAGCTCGGGGACAGGGGCTAACTATGGCTACACCTTC. The encoded protein is CASSSGTGANYGYTF.

The chain couples TRBV21-1 to TRBJ2-4; the table's D call, TRBD1, was not checked against the DNA. TRBV21-1 is a pseudogene. The CDR3 has 16 amino acids. DNA of the CDR3: TGTGCCAGCAGCAAAGACAGGGTACTAGCCAAAAACATTCAGTACTTC. This encodes CASSKDRVLAKNIQYF.

The chain couples TRBV2 to TRBJ1-5; D is undetermined. V was pared by 7 bases and J by 4 bases, with 11 bases between. The germline gives CDR1 SNHLY, CDR2 FYNNEI. The CDR3 sequence is 13 residues long. CDR3 coding DNA: TGTGCCAGCAAACAGTCAACAAATCAGCCCCAGCATTTT. Translated, it gives CASKQSTNQPQHF.

This clone was seen a single time. This chain connects TRBV7-8 to TRBJ2-5; the D gene is possibly TRBD2 (5 bases). The J call may be incorrect, as the DNA end agrees better with TRBJ2-7. The V gene's germline CDR1 is SGHVS and CDR2 FQNEAQ. The CDR3 extends over 14 amino acids. CDR3 coding DNA: TGTGCCAGCAGCTTAGCAGTCGACGGGATCGAGCAGTACTTC. Translation: CASSLAVDGIEQYF.

The rearrangement uses TRBV4-1 and TRBJ2-7; 9 bases line up with TRBD2. Germline V gives CDR1 MGHRA, CDR2 YSYEKL. V dropped 1 base and J dropped 1; count of bases not matched to a gene: 5. This CDR3 region has 16 residues. The CDR3: CASSQADLAGSYEQYF. The CDR3 DNA reads TGCGCCAGCAGCCAAGCAGACCTAGCGGGGTCCTACGAGCAGTACTTC.